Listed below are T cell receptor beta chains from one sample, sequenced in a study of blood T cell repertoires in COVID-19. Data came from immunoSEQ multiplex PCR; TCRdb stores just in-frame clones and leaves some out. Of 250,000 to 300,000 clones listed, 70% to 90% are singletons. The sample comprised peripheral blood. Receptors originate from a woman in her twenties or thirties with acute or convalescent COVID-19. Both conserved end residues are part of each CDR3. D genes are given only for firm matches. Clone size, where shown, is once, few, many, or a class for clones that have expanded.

CARSLERLTEAFF TGTGCCAGAAGCTTGGAGAGGTTGACTGAAGCTTTCTTT NA TRBJ1-1 few TRBV5-3 13
CASSTGTDTGNTIYF TGTGCCAGCAGCACCGGGACAGATACTGGAAACACCATATATTTT TRBD1 TRBJ1-3 NA TRBV5-8 15
CASSLDSHNEKLFF TGCGCCAGCAGCTTGGACAGTCATAATGAAAAACTGTTTTTT NA TRBJ1-4 NA TRBV5-1 14
CAISESRGSPLHF TGTGCCATCAGTGAGTCGCGGGGTTCACCCCTCCACTTT NA TRBJ1-6 NA TRBV10-3 13
CASSQDHGGAEAFF TGTGCCAGCAGCCAAGACCATGGGGGGGCTGAAGCTTTCTTT NA TRBJ1-1 once TRBV3-1/TRBV3-2 14
CASSYRERQPQHF TGTGCCAGCAGTTACAGGGAACGTCAGCCCCAGCATTTT NA TRBJ1-5 NA TRBV27 13
CSASRGGAGTTYEQYF TGCAGTGCTAGTCGTGGGGGCGCCGGGACCACCTACGAGCAGTACTTC NA TRBJ2-7 NA TRBV20-1 16
CASSPLLRGRAVDTQYF TGTGCCAGCAGCCCGCTTCTAAGGGGGAGGGCCGTAGATACGCAGTATTTT NA TRBJ2-3 NA TRBV7-3 17
CASSNGQGGYGYTF TGCGCCAGCAGCAATGGACAGGGGGGCTATGGCTACACCTTC TRBD1 TRBJ1-2 once TRBV4-1 14
CASSILTGNTGELFF TGTGCCAGTAGTATACTGACTGGGAACACCGGGGAGCTGTTTTTT NA TRBJ2-2 once TRBV19 15
CAWSVFSSGDYYGYTF TGTGCCTGGAGTGTTTTTTCGTCCGGGGACTACTATGGCTACACCTTC NA TRBJ1-2 NA TRBV30 16
CASSAGTGFPQARNTIYF TGTGCCAGCAGCGCGGGGACAGGATTCCCACAGGCCCGAAACACCATATATTTT TRBD1 TRBJ1-3 NA TRBV11-3 18
CASSPGASKQLETQYF TGTGCCAGCAGCCCGGGAGCCTCGAAACAATTAGAGACCCAGTACTTC NA TRBJ2-5 NA TRBV14 16
CASSQADTGMNNEQFF TGTGCCAGCAGCCAAGCCGATACAGGGATGAACAATGAGCAGTTCTTC NA TRBJ2-1 NA TRBV3-1/TRBV3-2 16
CATSDAQGSEETQYF TGTGCCACCAGTGATGCTCAGGGTTCGGAAGAGACCCAGTACTTC NA TRBJ2-5 NA TRBV24-1 15
CASSVSANYGYTF TGTGCCAGCAGCGTCTCAGCTAACTATGGCTACACCTTC NA TRBJ1-2 NA TRBV7-9 13
CASSQAGGLYEQYF TGTGCCAGTAGTCAGGCAGGGGGCTTATACGAGCAGTACTTC TRBD1 TRBJ2-7 NA TRBV19 14
CASSYSGQAKNYGYTF TGTGCCAGCAGTTACTCGGGGCAGGCAAAGAACTATGGCTACACCTTC NA TRBJ1-2 NA TRBV6-2/TRBV6-3 16
CASSQGEGVDGELFF TGCGCCAGCAGCCAAGGTGAAGGGGTTGACGGGGAGCTGTTTTTT NA TRBJ2-2 NA TRBV4-3 15